This T cell receptor (beta chain) was recorded in a study of blood T cell repertoires in COVID-19. Germline loops: CDR1 SGHKS, CDR2 YYEKEE (reference sequence). With 0 bases removed from V and 6 bases from J, the gap between germline ends came to 10 bases. The length of the CDR3 is 13 residues. The assay was immunoSEQ multiplex PCR, and TCRdb's table has in-frame clones only and misses some. The sample records about 37,000 clones, approximately 91% being singletons. Sequenced sample: peripheral blood. V gene TRBV5-5 combines with J gene TRBJ2-7; a weak D match, TRBD2 (5 bases). The sequence derives from a human donor in a cohort sampled during active COVID-19. DNA of the CDR3: TGTGCCAGCAGCTTGGCGACGGCGGGCGAGCAGTACTTC. Its translation: CASSLATAGEQYF.